This paragraph reports one TCR beta chain. The CDR3 has 18 residues. Deletions cut 0 bases from V and 3 bases from J, with 18 bases between. CDR1 and CDR2 from the germline V gene are SEHNR and FQNEAQ (reference sequence). The data were taken from a study of CD8 T cells in Susac syndrome. The RNA input was roughly 0.45 to 1 ug, and it was reverse transcribed with random hexamers. Amplification of the TCR beta CDR3 was carried out by immunoSEQ multiplex PCR, which spanned a total of 54 Vbeta and 13 Jbeta segments. Via MiXCR, TCRdb re-called the immunoSEQ multiplex PCR reads, giving one row per CDR3 protein. The sample records under 70,000 distinct CDR3 sequences, about 92% being singletons.

This sequence was found in a human donor in good health. The rearrangement links TRBV7-9 to TRBJ2-1; D may be TRBD1 or TRBD2 (5 bases each). Input material: CD8+ T cells from PBMCs. Here the CDR3 reads CASSLARGASRVYNEQFF. Written as DNA, the CDR3 is TGTGCCAGCAGCTTAGCGCGAGGGGCCAGTAGGGTCTACAATGAGCAGTTCTTC.